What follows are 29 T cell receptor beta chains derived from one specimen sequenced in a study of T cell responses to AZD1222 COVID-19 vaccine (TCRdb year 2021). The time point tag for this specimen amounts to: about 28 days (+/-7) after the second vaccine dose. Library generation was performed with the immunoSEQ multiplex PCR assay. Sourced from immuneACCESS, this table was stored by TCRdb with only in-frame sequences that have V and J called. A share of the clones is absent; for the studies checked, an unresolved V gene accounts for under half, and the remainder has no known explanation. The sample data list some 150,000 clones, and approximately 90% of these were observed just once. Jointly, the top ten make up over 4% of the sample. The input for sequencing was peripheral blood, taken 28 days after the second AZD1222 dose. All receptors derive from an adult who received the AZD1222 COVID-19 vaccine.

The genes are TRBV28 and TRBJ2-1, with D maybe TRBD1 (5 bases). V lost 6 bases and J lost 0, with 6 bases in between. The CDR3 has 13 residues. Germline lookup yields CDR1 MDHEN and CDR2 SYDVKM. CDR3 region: CASSRDSYNEQFF. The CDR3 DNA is TGTGCCAGCAGCAGGGACTCCTACAATGAGCAGTTCTTC.

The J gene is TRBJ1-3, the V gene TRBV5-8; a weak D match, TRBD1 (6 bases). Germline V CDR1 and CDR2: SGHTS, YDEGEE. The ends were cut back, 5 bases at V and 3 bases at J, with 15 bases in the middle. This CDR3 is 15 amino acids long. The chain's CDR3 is CASSRWGRSGNTIYF. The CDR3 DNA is TGTGCCAGCAGTCGGTGGGGGCGGAGTGGAAACACCATATATTTT.

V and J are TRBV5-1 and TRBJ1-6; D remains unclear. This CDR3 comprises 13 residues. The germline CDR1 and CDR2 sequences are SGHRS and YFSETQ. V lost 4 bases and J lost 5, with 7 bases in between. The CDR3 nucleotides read TGCGCCAGCAGCACGCCCGATAATTCACCCCTCCACTTT. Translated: CASSTPDNSPLHF.

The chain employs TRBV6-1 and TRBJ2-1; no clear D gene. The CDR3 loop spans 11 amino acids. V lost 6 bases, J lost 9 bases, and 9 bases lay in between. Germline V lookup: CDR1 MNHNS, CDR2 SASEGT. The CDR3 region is CASSPLIEQFF. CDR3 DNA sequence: TGTGCCAGCAGCCCCCTTATTGAGCAGTTCTTC.

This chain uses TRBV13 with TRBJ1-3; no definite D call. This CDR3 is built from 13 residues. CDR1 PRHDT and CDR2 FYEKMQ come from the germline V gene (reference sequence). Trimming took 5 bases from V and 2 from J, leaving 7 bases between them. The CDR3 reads CASSPSAGNTIYF. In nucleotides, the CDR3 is TGTGCCAGCAGCCCCAGCGCTGGAAACACCATATATTTT.

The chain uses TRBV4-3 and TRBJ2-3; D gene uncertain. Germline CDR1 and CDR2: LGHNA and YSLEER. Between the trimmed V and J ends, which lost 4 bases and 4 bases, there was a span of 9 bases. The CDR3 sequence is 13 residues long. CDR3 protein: CASSLQKSDTQYF. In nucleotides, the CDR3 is TGCGCCAGCAGCCTACAAAAGTCAGATACGCAGTATTTT.

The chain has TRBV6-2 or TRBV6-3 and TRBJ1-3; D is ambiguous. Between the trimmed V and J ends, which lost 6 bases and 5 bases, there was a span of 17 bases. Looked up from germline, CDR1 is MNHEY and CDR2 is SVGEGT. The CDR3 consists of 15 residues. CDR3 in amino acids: CASSYRQGARNTIYF. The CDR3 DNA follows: TGTGCCAGCAGCTATCGGCAAGGAGCCCGAAACACCATATATTTT.

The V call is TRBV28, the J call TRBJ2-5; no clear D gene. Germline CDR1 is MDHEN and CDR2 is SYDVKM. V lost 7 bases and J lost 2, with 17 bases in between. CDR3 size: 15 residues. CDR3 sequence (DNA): TGTGCCAGCACCGACCCTCGACCCGAACAAGAGACCCAGTACTTC. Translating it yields CASTDPRPEQETQYF.

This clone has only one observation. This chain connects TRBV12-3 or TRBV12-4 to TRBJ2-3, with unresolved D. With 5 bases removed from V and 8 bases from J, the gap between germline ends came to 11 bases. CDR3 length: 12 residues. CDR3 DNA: TGTGCCAGCAGTCTCGGACGAGCTACGCAGTATTTT. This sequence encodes CASSLGRATQYF.

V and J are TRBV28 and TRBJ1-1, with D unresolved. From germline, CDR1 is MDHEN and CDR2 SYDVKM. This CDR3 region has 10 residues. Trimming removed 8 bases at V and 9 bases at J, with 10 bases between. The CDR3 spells CASAAEQAFF. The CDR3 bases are TGTGCCAGCGCTGCTGAACAAGCTTTCTTT.

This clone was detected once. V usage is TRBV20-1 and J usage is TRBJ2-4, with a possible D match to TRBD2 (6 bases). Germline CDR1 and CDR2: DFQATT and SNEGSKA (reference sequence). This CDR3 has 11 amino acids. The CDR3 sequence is CSTTRLNIQYF. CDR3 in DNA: TGCAGCACGACTAGGTTGAACATTCAGTACTTC.

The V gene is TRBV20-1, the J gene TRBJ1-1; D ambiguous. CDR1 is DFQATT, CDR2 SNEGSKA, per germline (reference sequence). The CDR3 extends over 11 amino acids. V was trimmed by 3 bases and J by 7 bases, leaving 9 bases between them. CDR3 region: CSARSQVEAFF. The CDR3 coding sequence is TGCAGTGCTAGGTCCCAGGTTGAAGCTTTCTTT.

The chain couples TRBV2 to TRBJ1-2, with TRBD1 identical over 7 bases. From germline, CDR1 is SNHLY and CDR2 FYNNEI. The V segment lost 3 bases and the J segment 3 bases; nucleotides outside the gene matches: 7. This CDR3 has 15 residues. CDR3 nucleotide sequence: TGTGCCAGCAGTGATGAGACAGGGATTCACTATGGCTACACCTTC. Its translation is CASSDETGIHYGYTF. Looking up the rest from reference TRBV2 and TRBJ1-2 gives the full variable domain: EPEVTQTPSHQVTQMGQEVILRCVPISNHLYFYWYRQILGQKVEFLVSFYNNEISEKSEIFDDQFSVERPDGSNFTLKIRSTKLEDSAMYFCASSDETGIHYGYTFGSGTRLTVV.

CDR3 protein: CASSGGHRTYNQPQHF. For the CDR3, the DNA is TGTGCCAGCAGCGGAGGACACCGGACATACAATCAGCCCCAGCATTTT. The chain links TRBV2 to TRBJ1-5; weak D call: TRBD1 (5 bases). The germline gives CDR1 SNHLY, CDR2 FYNNEI. The V end lost 6 bases, the J end lost 3 bases, and 18 bases lay between the germline ends. The CDR3 totals 16 residues.

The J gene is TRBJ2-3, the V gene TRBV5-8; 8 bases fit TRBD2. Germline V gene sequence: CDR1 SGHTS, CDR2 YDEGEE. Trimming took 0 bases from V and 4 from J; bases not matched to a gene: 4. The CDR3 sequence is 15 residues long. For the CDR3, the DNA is TGTGCCAGCAGCTTGGGTCGGCGGGGGGCAGATACGCAGTATTTT. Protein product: CASSLGRRGADTQYF.

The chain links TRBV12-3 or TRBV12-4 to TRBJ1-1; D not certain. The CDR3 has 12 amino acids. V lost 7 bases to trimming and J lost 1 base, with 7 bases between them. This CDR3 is CASTLQNTEAFF. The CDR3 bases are TGTGCCAGCACCCTTCAGAACACTGAAGCTTTCTTT.

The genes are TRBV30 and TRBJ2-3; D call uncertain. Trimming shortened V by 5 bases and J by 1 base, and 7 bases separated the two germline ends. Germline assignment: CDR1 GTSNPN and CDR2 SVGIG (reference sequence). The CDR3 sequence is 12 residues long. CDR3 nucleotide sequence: TGTGCCTGGGACGTAGGCACAGATACGCAGTATTTT. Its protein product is CAWDVGTDTQYF.

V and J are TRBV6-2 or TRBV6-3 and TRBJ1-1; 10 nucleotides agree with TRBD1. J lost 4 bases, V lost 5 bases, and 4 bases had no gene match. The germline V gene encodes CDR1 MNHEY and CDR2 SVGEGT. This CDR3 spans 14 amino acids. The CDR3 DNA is TGTGCCAGCAGTAGACAGGGGGCCATCACTGAAGCTTTCTTT. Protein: CASSRQGAITEAFF.

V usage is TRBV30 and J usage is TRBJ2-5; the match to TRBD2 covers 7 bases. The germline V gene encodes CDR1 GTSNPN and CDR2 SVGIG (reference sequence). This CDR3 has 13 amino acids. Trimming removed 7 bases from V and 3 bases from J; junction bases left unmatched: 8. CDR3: CASLAEVEETQYF. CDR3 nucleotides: TGTGCCTCCCTAGCGGAGGTCGAAGAGACCCAGTACTTC.

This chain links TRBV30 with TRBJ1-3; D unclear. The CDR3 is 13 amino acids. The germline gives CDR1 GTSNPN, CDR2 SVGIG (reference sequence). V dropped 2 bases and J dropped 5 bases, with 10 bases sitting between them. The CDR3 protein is CAWSTNGRNTIYF. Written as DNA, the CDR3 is TGTGCCTGGAGTACTAACGGCCGAAACACCATATATTTT.

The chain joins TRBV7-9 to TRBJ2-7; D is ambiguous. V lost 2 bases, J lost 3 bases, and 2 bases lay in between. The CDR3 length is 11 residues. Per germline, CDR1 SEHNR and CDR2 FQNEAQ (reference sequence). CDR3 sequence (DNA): TGTGCCAGCAGCTTATTCTACGAGCAGTACTTC. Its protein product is CASSLFYEQYF.

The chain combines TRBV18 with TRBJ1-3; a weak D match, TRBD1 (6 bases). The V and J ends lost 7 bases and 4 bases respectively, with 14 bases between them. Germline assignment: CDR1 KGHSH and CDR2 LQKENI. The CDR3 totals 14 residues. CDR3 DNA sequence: TGTGCCAGCTTACCGACAGGTCGGGGAAACACCATATATTTT. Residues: CASLPTGRGNTIYF. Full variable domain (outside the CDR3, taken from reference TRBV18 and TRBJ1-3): NAGVMQNPRHLVRRRGQEARLRCSPMKGHSHVYWYRQLPEEGLKFMVYLQKENIIDESGMPKERFSAEFPKEGPSILRIQQVVRGDSAAYFCASLPTGRGNTIYFGEGSWLTVV.

The CDR3: CASSLWDRRNSPLHF. The CDR3, as DNA: TGTGCCAGCAGTTTATGGGACAGGAGAAATTCACCCCTCCACTTT. V usage is TRBV27 and J usage is TRBJ1-6; 8 bases fit TRBD1. This CDR3 comprises 15 residues. CDR1 MNHEY and CDR2 SMNVEV come from the germline V gene (reference sequence). V was pared by 1 base and J by 7 bases, with 3 bases of the junction left unmatched.

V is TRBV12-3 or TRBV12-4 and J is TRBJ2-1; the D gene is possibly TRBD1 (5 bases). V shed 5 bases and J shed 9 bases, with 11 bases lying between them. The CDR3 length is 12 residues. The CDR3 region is CASSHGAPEQFF. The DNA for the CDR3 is TGTGCCAGCAGTCATGGGGCCCCTGAGCAGTTCTTC.

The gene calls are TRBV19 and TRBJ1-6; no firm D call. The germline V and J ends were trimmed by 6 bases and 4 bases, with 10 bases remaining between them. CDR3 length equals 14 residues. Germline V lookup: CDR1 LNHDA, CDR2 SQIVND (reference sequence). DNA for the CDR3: TGTGCCAGTAGCAGAACAGATTATAATTCACCCCTCCACTTT. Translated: CASSRTDYNSPLHF.

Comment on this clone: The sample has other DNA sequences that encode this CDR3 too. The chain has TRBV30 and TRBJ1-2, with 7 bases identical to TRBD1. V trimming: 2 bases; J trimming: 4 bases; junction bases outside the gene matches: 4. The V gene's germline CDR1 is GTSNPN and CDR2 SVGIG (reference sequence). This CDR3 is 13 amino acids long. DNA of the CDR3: TGTGCCTGGAGTAGGGACAGACCCTATGGCTACACCTTC. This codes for CAWSRDRPYGYTF.

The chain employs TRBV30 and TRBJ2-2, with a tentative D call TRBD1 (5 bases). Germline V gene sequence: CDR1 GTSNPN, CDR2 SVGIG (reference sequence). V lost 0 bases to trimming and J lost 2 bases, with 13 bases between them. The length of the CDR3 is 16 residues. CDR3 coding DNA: TGTGCCTGGAGTGTACTGGCAGGGTTTAACACCGGGGAGCTGTTTTTT. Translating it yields CAWSVLAGFNTGELFF.

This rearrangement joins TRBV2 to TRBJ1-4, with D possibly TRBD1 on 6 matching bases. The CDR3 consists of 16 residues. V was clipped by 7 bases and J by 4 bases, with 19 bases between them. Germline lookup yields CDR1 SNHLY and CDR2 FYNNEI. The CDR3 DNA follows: TGTGCCAGCAATTTGCCCGCAGGGGCGAGTAATGAAAAACTGTTTTTT. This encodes CASNLPAGASNEKLFF.

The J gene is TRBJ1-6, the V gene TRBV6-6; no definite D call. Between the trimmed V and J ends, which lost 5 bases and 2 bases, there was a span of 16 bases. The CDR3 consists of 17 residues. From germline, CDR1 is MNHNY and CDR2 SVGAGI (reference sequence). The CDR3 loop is CASSQKLVGTYNSPLHF. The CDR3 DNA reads TGTGCCAGCAGTCAGAAACTAGTCGGCACCTATAATTCACCCCTCCACTTT.